Following are 24 T cell receptor beta chains from one sample sequenced in a study of neurological immune-mediated disorders. In TCRdb, the 5' RACE reads were re-called with MiXCR into one record per CDR3 protein. The repertoire includes more than 70,000 distinct CDR3 sequences, approximately 17% of them detected once, and roughly 15% sits in the top ten. The sample was PBMCs. These receptors were collected from a woman in her 40s in good health.

Ten or more counts support this clonotype. The chain uses TRBV12-3 or TRBV12-4 and TRBJ1-2; D is possibly TRBD1 (6 bases). This CDR3 region has 14 residues. Trimming took off 3 bases at V and 7 bases at J, with 15 bases between the two ends. The CDR3, as DNA: TGTGCCAGCAGTTTTGGGGTACAGGGAGGTGGCTACACCTTC. It is translated as CASSFGVQGGGYTF.

This clonotype was found many times. V usage is TRBV4-3 and J usage is TRBJ2-1; maybe TRBD2 (6 bases). The germline V gene encodes CDR1 LGHNA and CDR2 YSLEER. This CDR3 is built from 15 residues. V was cut by 4 bases and J by 7 bases, with 17 bases left in between. The CDR3 spells CASSLRRETGNEQFF. Written as DNA, the CDR3 is TGCGCCAGCAGCCTCAGGCGGGAAACGGGGAATGAGCAGTTCTTC.

There are many counts of this clonotype. For the CDR3, the DNA is TGTGCCAGCAGCCCCCCGGCCCGCGGGGGGGCTGAGCAGTTCTTC. Translating gives CASSPPARGGAEQFF. The rearrangement links TRBV7-2 to TRBJ2-1; 9 bases line up with TRBD2. CDR1 and CDR2 (germline): SGHTA, FQGNSA. Losses at the gene ends were 5 bases for V and 9 bases for J; bases not matched to a gene: 11. The CDR3 runs 15 residues.

This clonotype was counted many times. This chain uses TRBV7-8 with TRBJ2-3; D possibly corresponds to TRBD2 (6 bases). The V gene lost 4 bases and the J gene lost 0 bases, with 14 bases spanning the gap. There are 16 residues in the CDR3. Germline loops: CDR1 SGHVS, CDR2 FQNEAQ. In DNA form, the CDR3 reads TGTGCCAGCAGCTCCGGGGGACTGACGAGCACAGATACGCAGTATTTT. It yields the protein CASSSGGLTSTDTQYF.

Many counts were recorded for this clonotype. The chain recombines TRBV7-3 with TRBJ1-1, with D unclear. This CDR3 has 13 residues. Germline loops: CDR1 SGHTA, CDR2 FQGTGA. Deletions cut 3 bases from V and 3 bases from J, with 8 bases between. The CDR3 DNA reads as TGTGCCAGCAGCTTTATCGGGGACACTGAAGCTTTCTTT. Translating it yields CASSFIGDTEAFF. The variable domain in full, with the rest retrieved from reference TRBV7-3 and TRBJ1-1, is GAGVSQTPSNKVTEKGKYVELRCDPISGHTALYWYRQSLGQGPEFLIYFQGTGAADDSGLPNDRFFAVRPEGSVSTLKIQRTERGDSAVYLCASSFIGDTEAFFGQGTRLTVV.

About this clonotype itself: Because it lacks the conserved phenylalanine or tryptophan at the end, this CDR3 is likely a read error. V usage is TRBV6-5 and J usage is TRBJ1-4; D gene ambiguous. Germline V gene lookup returns CDR1 MNHEY and CDR2 SVGAGI. The CDR3 has 14 residues. The CDR3 loop is CASIYSPGSEKLFY. In DNA, the CDR3 is TGTGCCAGCATTTACTCCCCCGGGAGCGAAAAACTGTTTTAT.

This clonotype has a handful of counts. The chain uses TRBV6-2 or TRBV6-3 and TRBJ2-3; the D gene is possibly TRBD2 (7 bases). Germline-derived CDR1 and CDR2 are MNHEY and SVGEGT. The V and J ends lost 0 bases and 0 bases respectively, with 13 bases between them. This CDR3 region has 17 residues. The CDR3: CASSYSVAGASTDTQYF. CDR3 sequence (DNA): TGTGCCAGCAGTTACTCTGTTGCGGGGGCCAGCACAGATACGCAGTATTTT.

This clonotype has at least ten counts. This chain uses TRBV29-1 with TRBJ1-2; D possibly corresponds to TRBD1 (6 bases). The germline V gene encodes CDR1 SQVTM and CDR2 ANQGSEA. The length of the CDR3 is 13 residues. Trimming stripped 1 base from V and 5 bases from J, with 11 bases between. In DNA, the CDR3 is TGCAGCGTTGAAGGGAGACAGGAGTATGGCTACACCTTC. Translation: CSVEGRQEYGYTF.

Ten or more counts support this clonotype. The chain couples TRBV5-6 to TRBJ2-5, with D perhaps given as TRBD1 or TRBD2 (6 bases each). Trimming cost V 4 bases and J 1 base, with 20 bases left between them. CDR3 length equals 17 residues. Germline CDR1 is SGHDT and CDR2 is YYEEEE. CDR3 nucleotide sequence: TGTGCCAGCAGCGTCTTAGGGGGGTGGATAGGCCAAGAGACCCAGTACTTC. Its translation: CASSVLGGWIGQETQYF.

This clonotype has more than one count but fewer than ten. The V call is TRBV27, the J call TRBJ2-1, with TRBD2 matching over 8 bases. CDR1 MNHEY and CDR2 SMNVEV come from the germline V gene (reference sequence). Losses at the gene ends were 5 bases for V and 5 bases for J; bases not matched to a gene: 8. This CDR3 comprises 15 residues. CDR3 loop: CASSPRAGDHNEQFF. The DNA of the CDR3 is TGTGCCAGCAGTCCCAGAGCGGGGGACCACAATGAGCAGTTCTTC.

This clonotype has more than one count but fewer than ten. The chain combines TRBV15 with TRBJ1-5; the match to TRBD1 covers 7 bases. The J segment lost 4 bases and the V segment lost 2 bases, leaving 17 bases of the junction unmatched. The CDR3 runs to 19 residues. Germline CDR1 LNHNV, CDR2 YYDKDF (reference sequence). The CDR3 DNA follows: TGTGCCACCAGCAGAAACCGAACCCCAGGGGGACGGGGAAATCAGCCCCAGCATTTT. Encoded protein: CATSRNRTPGGRGNQPQHF.

The sample holds many counts of this clonotype. The V and J genes are TRBV10-2 and TRBJ2-3; no reliable D call. Trimming removed 3 bases at V and 2 bases at J, with 0 bases between. Germline assignment: CDR1 WSHSY and CDR2 SAAADI. This CDR3 is 11 amino acids long. In DNA form, the CDR3 reads TGCGCCAGCAGTGACACAGATACGCAGTATTTT. It encodes CASSDTDTQYF.

This clonotype was seen many times. CDR3 bases: TGTGCCAGCAGTTACCCGGCAGCAGCCTCCTACGAGCAGTACGTC. The encoded protein is CASSYPAAASYEQYV. V and J are TRBV6-2 or TRBV6-3 and TRBJ2-7; D gene unclear. The CDR3 totals 15 residues. Germline V gene sequence: CDR1 MNHEY, CDR2 SVGEGT. The V and J ends lost 2 bases and 0 bases respectively, with 11 bases between them.

There are many counts of this clonotype. The gene calls are TRBV28 and TRBJ1-1; tentative D call: TRBD1 (5 bases). The V gene lost 6 bases and the J gene lost 3 bases, with 20 bases spanning the gap. Germline V CDR1 and CDR2: MDHEN, SYDVKM. The CDR3 contains 16 residues. The CDR3 DNA sequence: TGTGCCAGCAGCCCATGGGGGAGGGGAAGGGACACTGAAGCTTTCTTT. This gives the protein CASSPWGRGRDTEAFF.

DNA of the CDR3: TGTGCCAGCAGTTTAACCGTCACCGGGGAGCTGTTTTTT. Translation gives CASSLTVTGELFF. The chain couples TRBV27 to TRBJ2-2; unclear D gene. Germline lookup yields CDR1 MNHEY and CDR2 SMNVEV (reference sequence). V lost 2 bases to trimming and J lost 4 bases, with 5 bases between them. This CDR3 comprises 13 residues.

This clonotype was picked up many times. V is TRBV5-1 and J is TRBJ1-2; D is undetermined. V was shortened by 4 bases and J by 6 bases, with 13 bases between the two germline ends. The length of the CDR3 is 13 residues. CDR1 SGHRS and CDR2 YFSETQ come from the germline V gene. Written as DNA, the CDR3 is TGCGCCAGCAGCGGCCAGGATATGGATGGCTACACCTTC. Translated, it gives CASSGQDMDGYTF.

This clonotype was observed many times. This sequence joins TRBV12-3 or TRBV12-4 and TRBJ2-7; D not resolved. The CDR3 is made up of 13 amino acids. V was pared by 3 bases and J by 0 bases, with 6 bases between. The CDR3 DNA reads as TGTGCCAGCAGTTTCCACGGCTCCTACGAGCAGTACTTC. Protein product: CASSFHGSYEQYF.

This chain links TRBV12-3 or TRBV12-4 with TRBJ2-1, with a tentative D call TRBD1 (5 bases). The V end lost 9 bases, the J end lost 8 bases, and 17 bases lay between the germline ends. The CDR3 has 13 residues. The CDR3 DNA reads TGTGCCAGTGGAGACCGTTTGGGGCATGAGCAGTTCTTC. It specifies CASGDRLGHEQFF.

This clonotype was found many times. The chain uses TRBV5-1 and TRBJ2-1; no firm D call. Germline CDR1 is SGHRS and CDR2 is YFSETQ. V lost 2 bases to trimming and J lost 6 bases, with 9 bases between them. This CDR3 is built from 13 residues. CDR3 protein: CASSFMSVNEQFF. The CDR3 DNA reads as TGCGCCAGCAGCTTCATGAGCGTCAATGAGCAGTTCTTC. The variable domain in full, completed from reference TRBV5-1 and TRBJ2-1, reads KAGVTQTPRYLIKTRGQQVTLSCSPISGHRSVSWYQQTPGQGLQFLFEYFSETQRNKGNFPGRFSGRQFSNSRSEMNVSTLELGDSALYLCASSFMSVNEQFFGPGTRLTVL.

About this clonotype itself: A much larger clone is a single base away; this may be a read error. The genes are TRBV7-2 and TRBJ2-2, with 12 bases lining up with TRBD1. Germline CDR1 SGHTA, CDR2 FQGNSA. J gave up 3 bases and V 5 bases, and 10 bases lay outside the gene matches. This CDR3 region has 18 residues. CDR3 region: CASSKGQGAPGDTGELFF. For the CDR3, the DNA is TGTGCCAGCAGCAAGGGACAGGGGGCGCCTGGGGACACCGGGGAGCTGTTTTTT.

Ten or more counts support this clonotype. The chain joins TRBV14 to TRBJ1-2, with unresolved D. V lost 4 bases, J lost 7 bases, and 22 bases lay in between. This CDR3 has 16 residues. Germline-derived CDR1 and CDR2 are SGHDN and FVKESK. The CDR3 DNA reads TGTGCCAGCAGCCCCAGGAGAGGGATGGGGTCTGGTGGCTACACCTTC. As protein: CASSPRRGMGSGGYTF.

This clonotype was seen at least ten times. The chain combines TRBV5-1 with TRBJ2-1, with D possibly being TRBD2 (7 bases). V was pared by 0 bases and J by 10 bases, with 20 bases between. Germline V gene data show CDR1 as SGHRS and CDR2 as YFSETQ. The CDR3 is 16 amino acids. CDR3 DNA sequence: TGCGCCAGCAGCTTGGAAAGAGTGGGGGGGCGACGGGAGCAGTTCTTC. This codes for CASSLERVGGRREQFF.

Ten or more counts support this clonotype. The CDR3 DNA reads TGTGCCAGCAGCTCGCATGGAGGAGATGTTCTGAACACTGAAGCTTTCTTT. The encoded protein is CASSSHGGDVLNTEAFF. This rearrangement joins TRBV6-5 to TRBJ1-1; no definite D call. Germline assignment: CDR1 MNHEY and CDR2 SVGAGI. V was shortened by 6 bases and J by 0 bases, with 20 bases between the two germline ends. The CDR3 runs 17 residues.

This clonotype was seen at least ten times. This rearrangement joins TRBV20-1 to TRBJ1-1, with 7 bases aligning to TRBD1. Germline CDR1 DFQATT, CDR2 SNEGSKA (reference sequence). The CDR3 contains 15 residues. With 0 bases clipped from V and 1 base from J, the junction kept 5 bases outside the gene matches. CDR3: CSARDTRGPNTEAFF. CDR3 sequence (DNA): TGCAGTGCTAGAGATACGAGGGGGCCGAACACTGAAGCTTTCTTT.